This is a list of T cell receptor beta chains from one sample in a study of T-cell reconstitution after alpha-beta-depleted transplantation in children. MiXCR, applied by TCRdb to the PCR reads, yields one record per CDR3 protein. The table records some 200,000 distinct CDR3 sequences, roughly 9.1% of them present only once. The sample in question was PBMCs, mostly from graft donor cells, obtained 360 days after TCRalphabeta/CD19-depleted stem cell transplant. These receptors all stem from a male patient aged 2 to 9 who had a stem cell transplant for acute myeloid leukemia, so the T cells may come from the graft donor. CDR3s include the opening cysteine and the closing phenylalanine or tryptophan. D genes are given only for firm matches. A row's size may be missing; if present it is once, few, many or a size class.

size | J | V | D | CDR3 | DNA
few | TRBJ2-7 | TRBV6-5 | NA | CASRVQGILGEQYF | TGTGCCAGCAGGGTACAGGGAATATTGGGAGAGCAGTACTTC
few | TRBJ2-6 | TRBV20-1 | TRBD1 | CSARGLTGASHSGANVLTF | TGCAGTGCTAGAGGTCTTACAGGGGCTTCTCACTCTGGGGCCAACGTCCTGACTTTC
many | TRBJ2-1 | TRBV10-2 | TRBD1 | CASSRDRGRDEQFF | TGCGCCAGCAGTCGGGACAGGGGAAGAGATGAGCAGTTCTTC
NA | TRBJ2-3 | TRBV20-1 | TRBD2 | CSARPGLATDTQYF | TGCAGTGCTAGGCCGGGACTAGCGACAGATACGCAGTATTTT
NA | TRBJ2-1 | TRBV24-1 | TRBD2 | CATSDPSGRGNEQFF | TGTGCCACCAGTGACCCGAGCGGGAGGGGAAATGAGCAGTTCTTC
few | TRBJ2-2 | TRBV7-9 | NA | CASSSRRDGELFF | TGTGCCAGCAGCTCTCGGAGGGACGGGGAGCTGTTTTTT
NA | TRBJ2-2 | TRBV7-1 | TRBD2 | CASSQRRLAGSNTGELFF | TGTGCCAGCAGCCAGCGAAGACTAGCGGGCTCGAACACCGGGGAGCTGTTTTTT
few | TRBJ2-5 | TRBV29-1 | TRBD1 | CSVASDRVGRTQYF | TGCAGCGTTGCCTCGGACAGGGTAGGACGGACCCAGTACTTC
NA | TRBJ2-7 | TRBV12-3/TRBV12-4 | NA | CASSSSGAEQYF | TGTGCCAGCAGTTCCTCCGGGGCCGAGCAGTACTTC
many | TRBJ2-2 | TRBV12-5 | NA | CASGPTGSYTGELFF | TGTGCTAGTGGTCCGACCGGGTCCTACACCGGGGAGCTGTTTTTT
many | TRBJ2-5 | TRBV24-1 | NA | CATSDRDWTEEETQYF | TGTGCCACCAGTGATCGCGACTGGACAGAGGAAGAGACCCAGTACTTC
few | TRBJ2-1 | TRBV20-1 | TRBD2 | CSASGLAGGPEQFF | TGCAGTGCTAGCGGGCTAGCGGGAGGGCCGGAGCAGTTCTTC
NA | TRBJ1-2 | TRBV25-1 | NA | CASSEYRFSYGYTF | TGTGCCAGCAGTGAATACCGGTTTTCTTATGGCTACACCTTC
NA | TRBJ1-1 | TRBV12-3/TRBV12-4 | NA | CASSLNSPGTEAFF | TGTGCCAGCAGTTTGAACAGCCCGGGCACTGAAGCTTTCTTT
NA | TRBJ2-7 | TRBV5-1 | TRBD2 | CASSLDPSGSSYEQYF | TGCGCCAGCAGCTTGGACCCGAGCGGGAGCTCCTACGAGCAGTACTTC
few | TRBJ1-1 | TRBV7-2 | NA | CASSFYSEAFF | TGTGCCAGCAGCTTTTACAGTGAAGCTTTCTTT
few | TRBJ2-4 | TRBV10-2 | TRBD1 | CASSEFTGGIKNIQYF | TGCGCCAGCAGTGAGTTCACAGGGGGCATCAAAAACATTCAGTACTTC
many | TRBJ2-5 | TRBV6-2/TRBV6-3 | NA | CASSFTGTRQETQYF | TGTGCCAGCAGTTTCACCGGGACACGACAAGAGACCCAGTACTTC
few | TRBJ2-7 | TRBV7-2 | NA | CASVVLAASTYEQYF | TGTGCCAGCGTAGTACTGGCAGCCTCCACCTACGAGCAGTACTTC
few | TRBJ2-3 | TRBV20-1 | NA | CSAQAGTGAIASTDTQYF | TGCAGTGCCCAGGCGGGTACGGGGGCCATCGCTAGCACAGATACGCAGTATTTT
many | TRBJ2-1 | TRBV10-3 | TRBD2 | CAISSGTSGYNEQFF | TGTGCCATCAGTTCCGGGACTAGCGGATACAATGAGCAGTTCTTC
many | TRBJ2-1 | TRBV6-2/TRBV6-3 | NA | CASSEQGNEQFF | TGTGCCAGCAGCGAACAGGGTAATGAGCAGTTCTTC
many | TRBJ2-7 | TRBV12-3/TRBV12-4 | NA | CASTILPYRDHEQYF | TGTGCCAGCACCATCCTACCATACAGGGACCACGAGCAGTACTTC
many | TRBJ2-3 | TRBV12-5 | NA | CASGWARTDTQYF | TGTGCTAGTGGCTGGGCTAGAACAGATACGCAGTATTTT
many | TRBJ2-3 | TRBV6-5 | NA | CASSYSLALSTDTQYF | TGTGCCAGCAGTTACTCGCTAGCGCTAAGCACAGATACGCAGTATTTT
few | TRBJ1-3 | TRBV12-3/TRBV12-4 | TRBD1 | CASRFGTARGDTIYF | TGTGCCAGCAGGTTCGGGACAGCGAGGGGAGACACCATATATTTT
few | TRBJ2-2 | TRBV5-1 | TRBD2 | CASSFFPRAGGAGAGELFF | TGCGCCAGCAGCTTCTTCCCTAGAGCGGGAGGAGCTGGGGCCGGGGAGCTGTTTTTT
once | TRBJ2-7 | TRBV6-1 | TRBD2 | CASTMSSGSYEQYF | TGTGCCAGCACTATGTCTAGCGGGAGCTACGAGCAGTACTTC
few | TRBJ2-1 | TRBV4-3 | NA | CASSQTRSGPNEQFF | TGCGCCAGCAGCCAGACTCGCTCGGGGCCAAATGAGCAGTTCTTC
few | TRBJ1-5 | TRBV19 | NA | CASSIRTSNQPQHF | TGTGCCAGTAGTATTAGAACGAGCAATCAGCCCCAGCATTTT
many | TRBJ2-2 | TRBV5-1 | TRBD2 | CASRYSGVNTGELFF | TGCGCCAGCAGATACAGCGGGGTCAACACCGGGGAGCTGTTTTTT
many | TRBJ2-1 | TRBV7-3 | TRBD2 | CASSLTRPSGGDEQFF | TGTGCCAGCAGCTTAACTAGGCCTAGCGGGGGCGATGAGCAGTTCTTC
few | TRBJ2-5 | TRBV12-3/TRBV12-4 | TRBD2 | CASSRAGQETQYF | TGTGCCAGCAGTAGAGCGGGACAAGAGACCCAGTACTTC
many | TRBJ2-3 | TRBV10-2 | NA | CASSEGKPDTQYF | TGCGCCAGCAGTGAGGGGAAGCCAGATACGCAGTATTTT
many | TRBJ1-2 | TRBV12-3/TRBV12-4 | NA | CASSLGADAGTYYGYTF | TGTGCCAGCAGTTTAGGAGCAGATGCTGGGACCTACTATGGCTACACCTTC
many | TRBJ1-5 | TRBV12-3/TRBV12-4 | TRBD1 | CASSPRTGGTYQPQHF | TGTGCCAGCAGTCCGAGGACAGGGGGTACCTATCAGCCCCAGCATTTT
many | TRBJ2-1 | TRBV5-1 | NA | CASSLAPEYNEQFF | TGCGCCAGCAGCTTGGCCCCAGAATACAATGAGCAGTTCTTC
NA | TRBJ2-5 | TRBV29-1 | NA | CSVEDLWGQETQYF | TGCAGCGTTGAGGACCTCTGGGGGCAAGAGACCCAGTACTTC
few | TRBJ2-7 | TRBV7-2 | TRBD1 | CASSSRGGAFYEQYF | TGTGCCAGCAGCTCACGAGGGGGCGCCTTCTACGAGCAGTACTTC
few | TRBJ2-7 | TRBV18 | NA | CASSLPPGFIPYEQYF | TGTGCCAGCTCACTTCCTCCCGGGTTTATCCCCTACGAGCAGTACTTC